This T cell receptor beta chain was sequenced during a study of control samples from healthy donors and cancer patients. The J segment lost 2 bases and the V segment lost 8 bases, leaving 8 bases of the junction unmatched. Germline loops: CDR1 SNHLY, CDR2 FYNNEI. The CDR3 totals 17 residues. TCRdb's table, derived via immunoSEQ multiplex PCR, lists solely in-frame clones and lacks some. The sample comprises some 150,000 clones, roughly 94% of which are singletons, and around 15% rests with the top ten. This chain connects TRBV2 to TRBJ2-3; TRBD2 aligns across 15 bases. The source material was PBMCs. The sequence came from a man aged 55 to 69 with colorectal cancer. CDR3 nucleotides: TGTGCCAGCGGGAGGGGACTAGCGGGGGGCTTCACAGATACGCAGTATTTT. Its translation: CASGRGLAGGFTDTQYF.